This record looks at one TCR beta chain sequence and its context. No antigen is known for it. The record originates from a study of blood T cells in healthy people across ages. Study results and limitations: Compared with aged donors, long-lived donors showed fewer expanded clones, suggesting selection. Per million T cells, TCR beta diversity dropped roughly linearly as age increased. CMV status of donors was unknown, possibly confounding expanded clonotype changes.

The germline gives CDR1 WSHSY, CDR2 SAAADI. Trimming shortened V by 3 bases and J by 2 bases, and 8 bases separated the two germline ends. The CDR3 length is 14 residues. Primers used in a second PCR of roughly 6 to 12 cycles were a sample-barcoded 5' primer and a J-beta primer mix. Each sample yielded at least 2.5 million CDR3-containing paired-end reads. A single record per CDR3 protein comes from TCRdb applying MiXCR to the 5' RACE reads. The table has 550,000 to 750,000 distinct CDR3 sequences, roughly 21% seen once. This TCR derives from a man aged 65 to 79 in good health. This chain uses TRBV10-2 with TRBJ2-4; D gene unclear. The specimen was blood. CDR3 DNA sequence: TGCGCCAGCAGTGAAAATGGCTCCAAAAACATTCAGTACTTC. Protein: CASSENGSKNIQYF.